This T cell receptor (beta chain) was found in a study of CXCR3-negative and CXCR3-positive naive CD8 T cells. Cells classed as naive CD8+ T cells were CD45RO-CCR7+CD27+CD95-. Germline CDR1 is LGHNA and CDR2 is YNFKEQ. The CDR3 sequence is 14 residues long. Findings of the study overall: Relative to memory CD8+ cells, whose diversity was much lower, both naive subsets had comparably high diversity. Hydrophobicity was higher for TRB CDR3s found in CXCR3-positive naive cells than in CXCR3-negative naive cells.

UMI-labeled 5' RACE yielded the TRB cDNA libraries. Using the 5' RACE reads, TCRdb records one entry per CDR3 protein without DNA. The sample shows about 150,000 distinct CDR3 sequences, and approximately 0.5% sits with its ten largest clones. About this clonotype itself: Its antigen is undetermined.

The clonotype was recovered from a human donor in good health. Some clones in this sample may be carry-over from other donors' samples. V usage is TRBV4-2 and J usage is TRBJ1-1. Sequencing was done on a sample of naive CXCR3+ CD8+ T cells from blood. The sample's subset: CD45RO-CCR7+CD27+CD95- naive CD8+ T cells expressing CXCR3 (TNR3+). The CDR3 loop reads CASSQDAGNTEAFF.